The clone carrying this T cell receptor (beta chain) was counted once. Source study methods: Reference gene primers were amplified, and this amplification served to estimate nucleated cell counts. Clones were sequenced by immunoSEQ multiplex PCR, and TCRdb holds only the in-frame ones, with some missing. That table is the source of V, J and clone size, and D and trimming were worked out from the DNA. This table holds approximately 150,000 clones, 80% to 90% found once. V was trimmed by 6 bases and J by 7 bases, leaving 15 bases between them. The CDR3 runs to 13 residues. Per germline, CDR1 MDHEN and CDR2 SYDVKM. The sample is drawn from a study of blood T cell repertoires in COVID-19.

The specimen sequenced was peripheral blood. This chain connects TRBV28 to TRBJ1-2; D perhaps matches TRBD1 (5 bases). The receptor was isolated from a woman aged 80 or over with acute or convalescent COVID-19. CDR3 coding DNA: TGTGCCAGCAGAGCAGGGATGGGTGGTGGCTACACCTTC. Translating it yields CASRAGMGGGYTF.